This TCR beta chain was retrieved from a study of T-cell memory formation after mild COVID-19 (dated by TCRdb to the early 2020s). The study in broad terms: TCR sequence clusters from the two donors were largely donor specific. In a couple of donors, T-cell clones that expanded and contracted after mild COVID-19 were tracked by sequencing TCRalpha and TCRbeta repertoires over time. Two young, previously healthy adult volunteers made up the cohort, one male and one female. Study-level results and caveats: SARS-CoV-2 specificity of the second-wave clones peaking on day 37 was not confirmed. Contracting CD4+ clones turned up mainly in the CM and EM memory subsets, whereas EMRA was where CD8+ clones were enriched. Some responding clones were detected in pre-infection memory, which suggested that pre-existing cross-reactive memory T cells had joined the SARS-CoV-2 response. The study covered only a couple of mild cases, and larger cohorts including severe cases with pre-infection samples were considered necessary. Balanced CD4/CD8 phenotypes were observed for clones contracting from day 15 to 85, whereas a bias towards CD4+ was observed for a second wave of clones expanding from day 15 to 37.

Regarding this clonotype: Its antigen target is currently unknown. No quality values exist for individual bases; no much larger clone is one base distant.

As encoded in the germline V gene (reference sequence), CDR1 is DFQATT while CDR2 is SNEGSKA. The CDR3 goes from the cysteine to the phenylalanine over 18 residues. CDR3 DNA is the only sequence kept; it has 54 bases, read in frame from the first base. Clipping removes 6 bases from V and 4 bases from J, with 15 as the unmatched junction base count. Ficoll-Paque density gradient centrifugation was the method used to isolate PBMCs. Sequenced using an Illumina NovaSeq 6000. TCRalpha and TCRbeta cDNA libraries were constructed by 5'RACE with constant-segment primers, with sample barcodes and unique molecular identifiers being introduced. RNA was extracted from every sample with Trizol reagent. The libraries were amplified in two PCR steps, and the second step added a second sample barcode and Illumina TruSeq adapters. Sequencing of libraries was performed on an Illumina NovaSeq with 2 x 150 bp paired-end reads. In the source study's methods: With migec v1.2.7, reads were demultiplexed and then collapsed into UMI-guided consensus sequences. Using mixcr v2.1.11, the UMI consensuses were aligned to TRA and TRB V and J templates and assembled into clonotypes. A clonotype was counted as expanded or contracted only if both edgeR and NoisET called the change significant, with noise models trained on biological replicates. For edgeR calls, the cutoffs were a false discovery rate-adjusted p below 0.01 and a log2 fold-change threshold of 1. As an exploratory analysis of dynamics, PCA with hierarchical clustering was applied to max-normalized trajectories of the 1000 most abundant clonotypes. Separately sequenced CD4+ and CD8+ repertoires were used to assign a CD4 or CD8 phenotype to each responding clone. TCRdb trimmed public reads at Q25 via fastp, called clones via MiXCR and kept in-frame beta chains. Records with the same CDR3 protein are collapsed into one entry carrying the most frequent genes and DNA. The V and J calls were determined by TCRdb, not by the authors. The sample table contains more than 100,000 distinct CDR3 sequences; only one count was recorded for about 6% of them. The ten largest account for 2% to 2.5% of the sample.

The chain employs TRBV20-1 and TRBJ2-1; 13 bases in the middle match TRBD2. Sequencing was carried out using PBMCs or a T cell subset sorted from them (not recorded which). The receptor comes from an adult woman who had mild COVID-19 (a few samples of this study predate the infection). The sample titles of this study are shuffled in the database, so cell type and time point are left out; the donor was told from shared clones. The sequenced DNA is TGCAGTGCCACGACTAGCGGGAGGAAAGGGGGCAAATACAATGAGCAGTTCTTC. The translation is CSATTSGRKGGKYNEQFF.